This T cell receptor beta chain was profiled in a study of tumor-infiltrating lymphocytes in primary liver carcinoma. Turning to the study itself: Lesions, classed as T1-T3 N0M0, spanned roughly 4.2 to 10 cm across.

Concerning this clonotype: Its antigen is as yet unknown.

Production of TCR beta cDNA used roughly 500 ng total RNA together with a constant-region primer. Generation of the TCR beta libraries relied on three nested multiplex PCR rounds using slightly modified ARM-PCR. The first two PCR rounds, approximately 10 cycles each, used TRBV1-TRBV30 forward primers and a C-beta reverse primer. TCRdb itself ran the multiplex PCR reads through MiXCR, one entry per CDR3 protein. The data hold approximately 22,000 distinct CDR3 sequences, with roughly 72% observed a single time. It was from about 20-30 mg of unsorted bulk tissue that RNA and DNA were co-extracted. Tumor samples each held over 80% viable tumor cells. Study-level results: Pairs of tumor regions overlapped more than tumor-adjacent and tumor-blood pairs did. Found in all five tumor regions were only about 7-25% of top clones.

CDR3 length: 12 residues. Germline CDR1 and CDR2: MNHNS and SASEGT. This chain joins TRBV6-1 and TRBJ2-3; tentative D call: TRBD2 (5 bases). The TCR was taken from a man aged 35-49 years with primary liver carcinoma and hepatitis B virus infection. Sequenced input: liver tumor tissue from sampling region 1. Specified subset: tumor region T1, superior pole. The CDR3 region is CGSSIGVDTQYF. The CDR3 nucleotides read TGTGGCAGTTCGATCGGGGTAGATACGCAGTATTTT.